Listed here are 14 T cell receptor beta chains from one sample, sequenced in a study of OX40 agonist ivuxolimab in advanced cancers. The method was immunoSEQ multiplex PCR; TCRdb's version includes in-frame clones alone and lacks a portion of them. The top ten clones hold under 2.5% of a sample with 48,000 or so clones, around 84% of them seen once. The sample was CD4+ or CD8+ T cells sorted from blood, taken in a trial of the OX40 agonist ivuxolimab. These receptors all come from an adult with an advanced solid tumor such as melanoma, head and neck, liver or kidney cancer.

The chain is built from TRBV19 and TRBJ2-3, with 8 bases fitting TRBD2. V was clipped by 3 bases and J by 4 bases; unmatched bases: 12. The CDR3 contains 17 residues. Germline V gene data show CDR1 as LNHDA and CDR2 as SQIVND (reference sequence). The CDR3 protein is CASSMGRGLAISDTQYF. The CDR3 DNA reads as TGTGCCAGTAGTATGGGACGCGGACTAGCAATTTCAGATACGCAGTATTTT.

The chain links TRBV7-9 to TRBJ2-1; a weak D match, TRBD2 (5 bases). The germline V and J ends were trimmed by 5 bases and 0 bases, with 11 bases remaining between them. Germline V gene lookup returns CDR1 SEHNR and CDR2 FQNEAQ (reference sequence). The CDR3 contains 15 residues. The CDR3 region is CASSQSGGSYNEQFF. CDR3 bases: TGTGCCAGCAGCCAGAGCGGAGGCTCCTACAATGAGCAGTTCTTC.

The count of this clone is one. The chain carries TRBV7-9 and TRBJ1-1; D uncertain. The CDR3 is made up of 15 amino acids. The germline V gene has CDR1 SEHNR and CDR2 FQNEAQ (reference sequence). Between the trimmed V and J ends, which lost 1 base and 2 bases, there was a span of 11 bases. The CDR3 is CASSLGVGPNTEAFF. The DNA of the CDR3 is TGTGCCAGCAGCTTAGGAGTCGGGCCAAACACTGAAGCTTTCTTT. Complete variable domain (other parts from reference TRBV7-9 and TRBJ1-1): DTGVSQNPRHKITKRGQNVTFRCDPISEHNRLYWYRQTLGQGPEFLTYFQNEAQLEKSRLLSDRFSAERPKGSFSTLEIQRTEQGDSAMYLCASSLGVGPNTEAFFGQGTRLTVV.

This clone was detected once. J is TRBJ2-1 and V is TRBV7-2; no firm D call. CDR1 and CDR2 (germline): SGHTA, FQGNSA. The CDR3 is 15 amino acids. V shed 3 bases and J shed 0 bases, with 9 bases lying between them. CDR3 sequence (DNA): TGTGCCAGCAGCTTTGTCGGGTACTCCTACAATGAGCAGTTCTTC. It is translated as CASSFVGYSYNEQFF.

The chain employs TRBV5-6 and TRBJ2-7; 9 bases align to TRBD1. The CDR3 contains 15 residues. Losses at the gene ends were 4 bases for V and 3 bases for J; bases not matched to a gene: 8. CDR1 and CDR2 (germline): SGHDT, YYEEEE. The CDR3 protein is CASSPGTGYRYEQYF. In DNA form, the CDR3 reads TGTGCCAGCAGCCCGGGGACAGGGTATCGCTACGAGCAGTACTTC.

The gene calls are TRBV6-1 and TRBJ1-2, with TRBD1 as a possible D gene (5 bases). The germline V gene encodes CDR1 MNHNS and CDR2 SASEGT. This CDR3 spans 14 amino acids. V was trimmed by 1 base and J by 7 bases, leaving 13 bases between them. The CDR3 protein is CASSEDPGGGGYTF. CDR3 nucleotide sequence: TGTGCCAGCAGTGAAGATCCGGGGGGAGGTGGCTACACCTTC.

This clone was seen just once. CDR3 nucleotides: TGTGCCAGTAGTATGGGTAGCATCGGGGAGCTGTTTTTT. Translating gives CASSMGSIGELFF. V usage is TRBV19 and J usage is TRBJ2-2; the D is unclear. The CDR3 is 13 residues long. V was clipped by 3 bases and J by 7 bases, with 9 bases between them. The germline V gene encodes CDR1 LNHDA and CDR2 SQIVND (reference sequence).

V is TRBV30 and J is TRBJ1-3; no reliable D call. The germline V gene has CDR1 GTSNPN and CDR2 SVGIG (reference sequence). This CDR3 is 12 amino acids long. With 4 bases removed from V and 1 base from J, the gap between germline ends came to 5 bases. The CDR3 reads CAWKGSGNTIYF. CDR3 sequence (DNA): TGTGCCTGGAAGGGTTCTGGAAACACCATATATTTT.

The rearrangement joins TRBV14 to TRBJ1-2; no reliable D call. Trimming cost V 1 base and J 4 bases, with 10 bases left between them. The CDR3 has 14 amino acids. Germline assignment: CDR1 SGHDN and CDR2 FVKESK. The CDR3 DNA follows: TGTGCCAGCAGCCAAGGTGGTCTTACCTATGGCTACACCTTC. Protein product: CASSQGGLTYGYTF.

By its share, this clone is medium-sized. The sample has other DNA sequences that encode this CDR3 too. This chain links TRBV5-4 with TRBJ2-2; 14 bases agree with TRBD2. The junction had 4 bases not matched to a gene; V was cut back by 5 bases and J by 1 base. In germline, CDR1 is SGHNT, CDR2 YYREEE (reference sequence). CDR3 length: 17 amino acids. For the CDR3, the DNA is TGTGCCAGCAGAATAGGACTAGCGGGAGGGAACACCGGGGAGCTGTTTTTT. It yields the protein CASRIGLAGGNTGELFF.

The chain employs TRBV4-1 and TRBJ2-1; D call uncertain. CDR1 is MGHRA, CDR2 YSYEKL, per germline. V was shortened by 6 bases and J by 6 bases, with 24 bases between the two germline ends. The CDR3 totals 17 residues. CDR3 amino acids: CASRPRADPVERNEQFF. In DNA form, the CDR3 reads TGCGCCAGCAGACCACGTGCAGACCCTGTAGAGCGCAATGAGCAGTTCTTC.

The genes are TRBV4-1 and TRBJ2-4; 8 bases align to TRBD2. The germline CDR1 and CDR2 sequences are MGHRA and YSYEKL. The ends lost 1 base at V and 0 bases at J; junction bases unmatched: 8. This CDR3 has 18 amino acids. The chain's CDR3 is CASSQVSGGSVAKNIQYF. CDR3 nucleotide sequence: TGCGCCAGCAGCCAAGTCAGCGGGGGCTCCGTAGCCAAAAACATTCAGTACTTC.

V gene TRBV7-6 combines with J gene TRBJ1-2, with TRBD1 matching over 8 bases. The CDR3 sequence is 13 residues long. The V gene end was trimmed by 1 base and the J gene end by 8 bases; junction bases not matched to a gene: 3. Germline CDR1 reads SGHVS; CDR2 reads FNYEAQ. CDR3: CASSLGQGNGYTF. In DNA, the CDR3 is TGTGCCAGCAGCTTAGGACAGGGGAACGGCTACACCTTC.

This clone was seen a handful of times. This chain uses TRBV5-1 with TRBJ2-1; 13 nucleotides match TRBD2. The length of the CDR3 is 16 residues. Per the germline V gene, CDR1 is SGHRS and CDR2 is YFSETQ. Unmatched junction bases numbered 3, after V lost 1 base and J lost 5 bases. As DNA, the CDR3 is TGCGCCAGCAGCTTGAGGACTAGCGGGGGAAACAATGAGCAGTTCTTC. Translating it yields CASSLRTSGGNNEQFF.